These 19 T cell receptor beta chains were all obtained from the same sample, sequenced in a study of cytomegalovirus exposure and HLA in healthy donors. Here immunoSEQ multiplex PCR was the method, and the copy in TCRdb shows in-frame clones only, minus some. Here the sample spans roughly 100,000 clones, approximately 81% being singletons. The sequencing input was PBMCs. The receptors stem from a man younger than 30 in good health and CMV-seropositive.

The rearrangement uses TRBV9 and TRBJ2-1, with a tentative D call TRBD2 (6 bases). This CDR3 spans 12 amino acids. Trimming stripped 4 bases from V and 9 bases from J, with 11 bases between. Germline loops: CDR1 SGDLS, CDR2 YYNGEE. The CDR3 protein is CASSTGTSEQFF. The CDR3 bases are TGTGCCAGCAGCACCGGGACTTCTGAGCAGTTCTTC.

The chain carries TRBV6-5 and TRBJ1-1; D is undetermined. Trimming took 0 bases from V and 1 from J, leaving 9 bases between them. The germline V gene has CDR1 MNHEY and CDR2 SVGAGI. This CDR3 has 15 amino acids. The CDR3 sequence is CASSYSMRANTEAFF. The DNA for the CDR3 is TGTGCCAGCAGTTACTCGATGCGCGCGAACACTGAAGCTTTCTTT.

Written as DNA, the CDR3 is TGTGCCAGCAGCTTAGATGGAGTGTGGCGGGAGCGCCACAATGAGCAGTTCTTC. Amino acids: CASSLDGVWRERHNEQFF. This chain connects TRBV7-9 to TRBJ2-1; 7 bases agree with TRBD2. V shed 1 base and J 5 bases; nucleotides not matched to a gene: 14. The germline CDR1 and CDR2 sequences are SEHNR and FQNEAQ (reference sequence). CDR3 length equals 18 residues.

The chain links TRBV29-1 to TRBJ2-1; TRBD2 aligns across 8 bases. The germline gives CDR1 SQVTM, CDR2 ANQGSEA. V gave up 4 bases and J gave up 6 bases; unmatched junction bases: 11. The CDR3 extends over 15 amino acids. The CDR3 loop reads CSVGLWGLVSNEQFF. CDR3 coding DNA: TGCAGCGTTGGGTTGTGGGGACTAGTCTCCAATGAGCAGTTCTTC.

This chain links TRBV29-1 with TRBJ1-1; TRBD1 matches at 9 bases. CDR1 SQVTM and CDR2 ANQGSEA come from the germline V gene. The CDR3 extends over 12 amino acids. V was pared by 6 bases and J by 7 bases, with 6 bases of the junction left unmatched. The CDR3 DNA sequence: TGCAGCGTCCTGGGACAGGGAGGTGAAGCTTTCTTT. This sequence encodes CSVLGQGGEAFF.

This chain uses TRBV4-2 with TRBJ1-4; 11 nucleotides line up with TRBD1. This CDR3 comprises 20 residues. Germline-derived CDR1 and CDR2 are LGHNA and YNFKEQ. V shed 4 bases, J shed 0 bases, and the junction held 13 bases outside the gene matches. In nucleotides, the CDR3 is TGTGCCAGCAGCCTCGGGATCGGACAGGGGGCCGTTGCAACTAATGAAAAACTGTTTTTT. Amino acids: CASSLGIGQGAVATNEKLFF.

CDR3 nucleotide sequence: TGTGCCAGTAGTCGGGGGGGTAACACTGAAGCTTTCTTT. Its translation: CASSRGGNTEAFF. The rearrangement links TRBV19 to TRBJ1-1; D may be TRBD1 (5 bases). The CDR3 covers 13 residues. The germline CDR1 and CDR2 sequences are LNHDA and SQIVND (reference sequence). V gave up 5 bases and J gave up 2 bases, with 9 bases separating them.

V gene TRBV10-3 combines with J gene TRBJ1-1; TRBD1 matches at 7 bases. This CDR3 comprises 15 residues. CDR1 is ENHRY, CDR2 SYGVKD, per germline. V trimming: 3 bases; J trimming: 3 bases; junction bases outside the gene matches: 7. CDR3 amino acids: CAISDIGQGDTEAFF. CDR3 coding DNA: TGTGCCATCAGTGACATCGGGCAGGGGGACACTGAAGCTTTCTTT.

The gene calls are TRBV7-3 and TRBJ1-1, with D maybe TRBD1 (5 bases). The CDR3 is made up of 14 amino acids. Looked up from germline, CDR1 is SGHTA and CDR2 is FQGTGA. Trimming took off 5 bases at V and 6 bases at J, with 16 bases between the two ends. The CDR3 sequence: CASSLTGNFPEAFF. The CDR3 DNA reads as TGTGCCAGCAGCCTTACAGGAAATTTCCCTGAAGCTTTCTTT.

This sequence joins TRBV30 and TRBJ1-5; 7 bases are a match to TRBD1. Germline CDR1 GTSNPN, CDR2 SVGIG (reference sequence). CDR3 length: 14 amino acids. V lost 4 bases, J lost 4 bases, and 7 bases stayed unmatched. DNA of the CDR3: TGTGCCTGGACTCCGACAGGGCTGAATCAGCCCCAGCATTTT. Translated, it gives CAWTPTGLNQPQHF.

V usage is TRBV9 and J usage is TRBJ2-7; D is ambiguous. The CDR3 has 13 amino acids. Trimming shortened V by 0 bases and J by 4 bases, and 8 bases separated the two germline ends. Germline assignment: CDR1 SGDLS and CDR2 YYNGEE. The CDR3 region is CASSVGPPYEQYF. As DNA, the CDR3 is TGTGCCAGCAGCGTAGGTCCCCCTTACGAGCAGTACTTC.

This sequence joins TRBV4-1 and TRBJ2-1, with no clear D. This CDR3 contains 13 residues. The germline V gene has CDR1 MGHRA and CDR2 YSYEKL. V dropped 0 bases and J dropped 5 bases, with 5 bases sitting between them. The DNA of the CDR3 is TGCGCCAGCAGCCAAGATCCGGACAATGAGCAGTTCTTC. Amino acid sequence: CASSQDPDNEQFF.

The V gene is TRBV28, the J gene TRBJ1-5; D perhaps matches TRBD1 (6 bases). The germline gives CDR1 MDHEN, CDR2 SYDVKM. CDR3 length: 15 residues. Trimming shortened V by 2 bases and J by 7 bases, and 15 bases separated the two germline ends. CDR3 sequence: CASSLPTGWGQPQHF. CDR3 sequence (DNA): TGTGCCAGCAGTTTACCTACAGGGTGGGGACAGCCCCAGCATTTT.

CDR3 region: CSASIQETQYF. CDR3 in DNA: TGCAGTGCTAGTATCCAAGAGACCCAGTACTTC. The chain couples TRBV20-1 to TRBJ2-5, with no clear D. Germline V CDR1 and CDR2: DFQATT, SNEGSKA (reference sequence). CDR3 size: 11 residues. The V gene lost 3 bases and the J gene lost 1 base, with 3 bases spanning the gap.

The chain links TRBV2 to TRBJ2-1, with a weak D call TRBD2 (5 bases). V lost 2 bases to trimming and J lost 7 bases, with 21 bases between them. The CDR3 length is 17 residues. CDR1 and CDR2 from the germline V gene are SNHLY and FYNNEI. The CDR3 DNA reads TGTGCCAGCAGTGAACCCTCACTAGTCTGGATGAATAATGAGCAGTTCTTC. Translating it yields CASSEPSLVWMNNEQFF.

CDR3 residues: CSASPLETQYF. The CDR3, as DNA: TGCAGTGCTAGCCCTTTAGAGACCCAGTACTTC. The chain links TRBV20-1 to TRBJ2-5; D call uncertain. V lost 3 bases to trimming and J lost 4 bases, with 6 bases between them. This CDR3 is 11 amino acids long. CDR1 and CDR2 (germline): DFQATT, SNEGSKA (reference sequence).

The chain links TRBV30 to TRBJ1-2; D is unresolved. V lost 1 base, J lost 4 bases, and 7 bases lay in between. The CDR3 length is 12 residues. The germline CDR1 and CDR2 sequences are GTSNPN and SVGIG (reference sequence). The CDR3 sequence is CAWSARSYGYTF. DNA for the CDR3: TGTGCCTGGAGTGCCCGCAGCTATGGCTACACCTTC.

The chain combines TRBV7-6 with TRBJ2-2; TRBD2 might be the D (5 bases). The V gene's germline CDR1 is SGHVS and CDR2 FNYEAQ. Trimming pared 7 bases from V and 2 bases from J, leaving 17 bases between. There are 16 residues in the CDR3. The CDR3 loop is CASTLYLGSNTGELFF. The CDR3 region has the DNA TGTGCCAGCACACTTTACCTAGGGAGTAACACCGGGGAGCTGTTTTTT.

The rearrangement joins TRBV7-3 to TRBJ2-1, with TRBD1 as a possible D gene (6 bases). CDR1 SGHTA and CDR2 FQGTGA come from the germline V gene. Trimming removed 1 base at V and 4 bases at J, with 8 bases between. The CDR3 consists of 14 residues. The CDR3 DNA reads as TGTGCCAGCAGCTTAAATGACAGGTACAATGAGCAGTTCTTC. Protein sequence: CASSLNDRYNEQFF. The complete variable domain, with remaining parts taken from reference TRBV7-3 and TRBJ2-1, reads GAGVSQTPSNKVTEKGKYVELRCDPISGHTALYWYRQSLGQGPEFLIYFQGTGAADDSGLPNDRFFAVRPEGSVSTLKIQRTERGDSAVYLCASSLNDRYNEQFFGPGTRLTVL.